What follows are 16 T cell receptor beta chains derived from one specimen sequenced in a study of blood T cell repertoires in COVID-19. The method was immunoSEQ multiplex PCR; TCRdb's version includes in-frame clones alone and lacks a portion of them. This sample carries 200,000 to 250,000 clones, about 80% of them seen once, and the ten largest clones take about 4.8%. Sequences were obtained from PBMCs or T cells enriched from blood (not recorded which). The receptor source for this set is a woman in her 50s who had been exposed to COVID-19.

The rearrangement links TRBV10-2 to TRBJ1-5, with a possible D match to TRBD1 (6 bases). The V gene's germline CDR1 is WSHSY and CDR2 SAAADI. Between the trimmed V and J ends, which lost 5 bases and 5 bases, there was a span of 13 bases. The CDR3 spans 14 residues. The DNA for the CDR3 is TGCGCCAGCAGTCGGACAGCCTTGGATCAGCCCCAGCATTTT. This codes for CASSRTALDQPQHF.

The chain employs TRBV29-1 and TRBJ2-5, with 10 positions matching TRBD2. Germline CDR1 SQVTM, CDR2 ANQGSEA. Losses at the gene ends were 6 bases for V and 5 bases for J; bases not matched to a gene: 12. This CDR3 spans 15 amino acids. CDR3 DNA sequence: TGCAGCGTGAAGAGGAGCGGGGGGGCCCGGGAGACCCAGTACTTC. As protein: CSVKRSGGARETQYF.

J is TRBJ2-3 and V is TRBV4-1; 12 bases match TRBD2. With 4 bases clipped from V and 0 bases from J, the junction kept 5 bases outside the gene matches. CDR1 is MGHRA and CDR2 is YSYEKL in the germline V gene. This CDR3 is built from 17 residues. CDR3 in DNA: TGCGCCAGCAGCCTTTGGACTAGCGGGGCAAGCACAGATACGCAGTATTTT. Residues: CASSLWTSGASTDTQYF.

CDR3 coding DNA: TGTGCCAGCAGCTCCGACAGCTCTGGGGCCAACGTCCTGACTTTC. Encoded protein: CASSSDSSGANVLTF. V gene TRBV7-3 combines with J gene TRBJ2-6; possibly TRBD1 for D (5 bases). Germline CDR1 SGHTA, CDR2 FQGTGA. V was shortened by 4 bases and J by 0 bases, with 7 bases between the two germline ends. The CDR3 consists of 15 residues.

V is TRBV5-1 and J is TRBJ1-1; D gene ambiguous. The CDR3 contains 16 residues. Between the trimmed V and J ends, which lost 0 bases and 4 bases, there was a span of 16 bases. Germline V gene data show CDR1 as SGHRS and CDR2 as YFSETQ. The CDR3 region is CASSLDTLAVGTEAFF. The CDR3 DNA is TGCGCCAGCAGCTTGGACACCCTAGCAGTGGGCACTGAAGCTTTCTTT. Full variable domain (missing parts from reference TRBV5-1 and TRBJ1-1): KAGVTQTPRYLIKTRGQQVTLSCSPISGHRSVSWYQQTPGQGLQFLFEYFSETQRNKGNFPGRFSGRQFSNSRSEMNVSTLELGDSALYLCASSLDTLAVGTEAFFGQGTRLTVV.

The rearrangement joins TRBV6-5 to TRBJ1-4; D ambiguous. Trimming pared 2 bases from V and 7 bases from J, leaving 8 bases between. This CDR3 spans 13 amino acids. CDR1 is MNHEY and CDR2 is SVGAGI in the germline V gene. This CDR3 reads CASSYAGGEKLFF. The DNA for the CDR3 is TGTGCCAGCAGTTACGCGGGTGGTGAAAAACTGTTTTTT.

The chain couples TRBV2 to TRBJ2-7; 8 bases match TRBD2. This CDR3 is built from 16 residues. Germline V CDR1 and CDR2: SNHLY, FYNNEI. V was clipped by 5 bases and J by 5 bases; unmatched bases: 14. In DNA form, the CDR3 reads TGTGCCAGCAGTCCGCGGGGGGCAGGGGCGAGCGACGAGCAGTACTTC. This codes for CASSPRGAGASDEQYF.

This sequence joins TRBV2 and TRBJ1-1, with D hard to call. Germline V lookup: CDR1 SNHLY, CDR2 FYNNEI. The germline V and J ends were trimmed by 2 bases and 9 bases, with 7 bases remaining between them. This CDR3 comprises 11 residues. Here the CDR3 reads CASSERVKAFF. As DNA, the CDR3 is TGTGCCAGCAGTGAACGAGTTAAAGCTTTCTTT.

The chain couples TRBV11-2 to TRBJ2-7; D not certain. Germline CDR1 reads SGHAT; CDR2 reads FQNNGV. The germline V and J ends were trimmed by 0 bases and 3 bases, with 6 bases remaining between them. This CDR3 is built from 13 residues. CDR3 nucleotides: TGTGCCAGCAGCTTAGACAACAGCTACGAGCAGTACTTC. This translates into CASSLDNSYEQYF.

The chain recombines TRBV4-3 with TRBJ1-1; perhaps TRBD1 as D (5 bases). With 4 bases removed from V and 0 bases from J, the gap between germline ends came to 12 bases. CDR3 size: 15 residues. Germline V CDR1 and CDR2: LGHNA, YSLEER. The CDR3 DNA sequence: TGCGCCAGCAGCCCGGGGGGAGGGTTGAACACTGAAGCTTTCTTT. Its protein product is CASSPGGGLNTEAFF.

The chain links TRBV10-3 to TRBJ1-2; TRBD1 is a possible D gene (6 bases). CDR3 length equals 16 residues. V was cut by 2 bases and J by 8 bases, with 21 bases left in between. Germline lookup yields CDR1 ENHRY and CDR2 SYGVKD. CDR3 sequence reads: CAISEGTTLIGGGYTF. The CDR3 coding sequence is TGTGCCATCAGTGAGGGGACAACGCTTATCGGCGGGGGCTACACCTTC.

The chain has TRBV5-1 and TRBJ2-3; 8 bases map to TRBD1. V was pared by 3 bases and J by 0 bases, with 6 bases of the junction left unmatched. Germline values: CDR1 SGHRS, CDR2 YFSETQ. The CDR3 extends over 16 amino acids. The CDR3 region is CASSSYRQGSTDTQYF. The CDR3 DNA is TGCGCCAGCAGCTCCTACCGACAGGGGAGCACAGATACGCAGTATTTT.

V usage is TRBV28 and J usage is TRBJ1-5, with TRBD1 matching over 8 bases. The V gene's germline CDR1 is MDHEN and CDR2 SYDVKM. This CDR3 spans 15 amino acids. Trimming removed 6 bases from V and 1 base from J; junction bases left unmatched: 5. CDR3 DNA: TGTGCCAGCAGGCCGGGGACAGGAAGCAATCAGCCCCAGCATTTT. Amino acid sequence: CASRPGTGSNQPQHF.

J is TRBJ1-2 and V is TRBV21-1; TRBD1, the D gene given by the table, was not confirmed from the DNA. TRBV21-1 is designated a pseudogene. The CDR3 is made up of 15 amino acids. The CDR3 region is CASSKGTDRAYGYTF. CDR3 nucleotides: TGTGCCAGCAGCAAAGGCACGGACAGGGCGTATGGCTACACCTTC.

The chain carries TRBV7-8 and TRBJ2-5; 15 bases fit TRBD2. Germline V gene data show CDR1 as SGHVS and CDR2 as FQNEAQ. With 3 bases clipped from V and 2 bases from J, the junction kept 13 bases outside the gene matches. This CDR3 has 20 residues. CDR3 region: CASSFPRGLAGGGVQETQYF. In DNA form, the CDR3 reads TGTGCCAGCAGCTTCCCCCGGGGACTAGCGGGAGGAGGCGTACAAGAGACCCAGTACTTC.

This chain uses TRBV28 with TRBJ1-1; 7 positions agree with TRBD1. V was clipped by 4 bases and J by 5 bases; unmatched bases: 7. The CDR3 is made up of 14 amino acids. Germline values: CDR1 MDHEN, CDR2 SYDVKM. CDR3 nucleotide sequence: TGTGCCAGCAGTTCGACAGGGTTTAATACTGAAGCTTTCTTT. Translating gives CASSSTGFNTEAFF.